One sample yielded the 31 T cell receptor beta chains listed below, sequenced in a study of shared T cell receptors in the human thymus. The protocol was immunoSEQ multiplex PCR, while the TCRdb copy is restricted to in-frame clones and leaves out a portion. The table lists 720,000 or so clones, approximately 85% of them singletons. In addition, the sample was reused for a study of human thymus T cells.

Material for sequencing was thymocytes. The receptors derive from a girl under three years old with a congenital heart defect.

The chain recombines TRBV9 with TRBJ2-1, with D possibly being TRBD2 (6 bases). CDR1 is SGDLS and CDR2 is YYNGEE in the germline V gene. V lost 4 bases and J 12 bases, leaving 14 bases between the germline ends. This CDR3 has 12 residues. The CDR3 sequence: CASSSSEVRQFF. CDR3 bases: TGTGCCAGCAGCTCTAGCGAGGTTCGGCAGTTCTTC.

J is TRBJ2-1 and V is TRBV2; a weak D match, TRBD1 (6 bases). Trimming took off 5 bases at V and 3 bases at J, with 17 bases between the two ends. This CDR3 contains 16 residues. CDR1 and CDR2 (germline): SNHLY, FYNNEI. The chain's CDR3 is CASSSPRGDYYNEQFF. Here the CDR3 DNA reads TGTGCCAGCAGTAGTCCCAGGGGAGACTACTACAATGAGCAGTTCTTC.

The rearrangement joins TRBV18 to TRBJ2-7, with 9 bases fitting TRBD1. The CDR3 sequence is 13 residues long. Looked up from germline, CDR1 is KGHSH and CDR2 is LQKENI. The CDR3 sequence is CALVRDRVYEQYF. CDR3 nucleotides: TGTGCTCTAGTTCGGGACAGGGTCTACGAGCAGTACTTC.

This chain uses TRBV5-4 with TRBJ1-1, with no clear D. This CDR3 comprises 16 residues. Deletions cut 1 base from V and 4 bases from J, with 17 bases between. The germline V gene has CDR1 SGHNT and CDR2 YYREEE (reference sequence). The CDR3 sequence: CASSLTDQRRGTEAFF. CDR3 sequence (DNA): TGTGCCAGCAGCTTGACGGACCAGCGGAGAGGCACTGAAGCTTTCTTT.

CDR3 bases: TGTGCCAGCAGCAATACCCAGGGGTCGGACCTCTACAATGAGCAGTTCTTC. It is translated as CASSNTQGSDLYNEQFF. J is TRBJ2-1 and V is TRBV7-6; possibly TRBD1 for D (6 bases). V was pared by 5 bases and J by 3 bases, with 20 bases between. The CDR3 runs to 17 residues. The V gene's germline CDR1 is SGHVS and CDR2 FNYEAQ.

The chain couples TRBV14 to TRBJ1-2; D is possibly TRBD1 (5 bases). V was cut by 0 bases and J by 8 bases, with 28 bases left in between. The germline gives CDR1 SGHDN, CDR2 FVKESK. The CDR3 runs to 19 residues. In DNA form, the CDR3 reads TGTGCCAGCAGCCAAGATTGGAGGGGCACTAGGCGGGTTCTTCGGGGCTACACCTTC. Its translation: CASSQDWRGTRRVLRGYTF.

DNA of the CDR3: TGTGCCAGCAGCTTAGCTGACTATACAGGGATCACTGAAGCTTTCTTT. Translation gives CASSLADYTGITEAFF. The genes are TRBV7-9 and TRBJ1-1, with TRBD1 as a possible D gene (6 bases). The CDR3 contains 16 residues. Trimming took off 0 bases at V and 4 bases at J, with 15 bases between the two ends. Germline V gives CDR1 SEHNR, CDR2 FQNEAQ (reference sequence).

The V call is TRBV27, the J call TRBJ1-6; 7 bases fit TRBD1. The CDR3 is 14 amino acids. The trim removed 5 bases at V and 6 bases at J, leaving 4 bases unmatched. Germline V lookup: CDR1 MNHEY, CDR2 SMNVEV (reference sequence). This CDR3 reads CASSADRVNSPLHF. CDR3 nucleotides: TGTGCCAGCAGTGCCGACAGGGTTAATTCACCCCTCCACTTT.

This clone showed up just a few times. This rearrangement joins TRBV10-3 to TRBJ1-2, with 7 nucleotides matching TRBD1. Per the germline V gene, CDR1 is ENHRY and CDR2 is SYGVKD. The CDR3 is 14 amino acids. Unmatched junction bases numbered 8, after V lost 6 bases and J lost 4 bases. CDR3 sequence reads: CAIRWDSLIYGYTF. The CDR3 DNA reads TGTGCCATCAGGTGGGACAGCTTAATCTATGGCTACACCTTC.

With regard to this clone: Compared with germline, one end of the junction differs, possibly owing to a read error. The CDR3 DNA reads as TGTGGGGGGGGTCGAGAGACCCAGTACTTC. Protein: CGGGRETQYF. The chain is built from TRBV29-1 and TRBJ2-5; 7 bases align to TRBD2. Germline CDR1 SQVTM, CDR2 ANQGSEA. This CDR3 has 10 amino acids.

In DNA, the CDR3 is TGCGCCAGCCGCCTGACTCCGGGGGCCTATAATTCACCCCTCCACTTT. Its translation: CASRLTPGAYNSPLHF. V usage is TRBV5-1 and J usage is TRBJ1-6, with D perhaps matching TRBD1 (5 bases). The V end was cut by 7 bases, the J end by 2 bases, with 16 bases between. The CDR3 has 16 amino acids. The germline CDR1 and CDR2 sequences are SGHRS and YFSETQ.

The gene calls are TRBV9 and TRBJ2-3; possibly TRBD1 for D (6 bases). V lost 0 bases to trimming and J lost 3 bases, with 11 bases between them. The CDR3 is 15 amino acids. Germline values: CDR1 SGDLS, CDR2 YYNGEE. CDR3 sequence (DNA): TGTGCCAGCAGCGTAGACAGGGTATATACAGATACGCAGTATTTT. Translated: CASSVDRVYTDTQYF.

The rearrangement joins TRBV5-8 to TRBJ1-2; D is ambiguous. Trimming pared 0 bases from V and 4 bases from J, leaving 7 bases between. Per the germline V gene, CDR1 is SGHTS and CDR2 is YDEGEE. This CDR3 spans 13 amino acids. The CDR3 bases are TGTGCCAGCAGCTTGGTACTAGGCTATGGCTACACCTTC. Encoded protein: CASSLVLGYGYTF.

The rearrangement joins TRBV6-1 to TRBJ1-1, with TRBD1 as a possible D gene (5 bases). Germline-derived CDR1 and CDR2 are MNHNS and SASEGT. The CDR3 has 14 amino acids. V lost 1 base and J lost 5, with 11 bases in between. CDR3 DNA: TGTGCCAGCAGTGAAGTCGGGGGGGGGACTGAAGCTTTCTTT. Its translation is CASSEVGGGTEAFF.

V and J are TRBV9 and TRBJ2-5; 13 bases match TRBD2. The germline CDR1 and CDR2 sequences are SGDLS and YYNGEE. V was pared by 4 bases and J by 5 bases, with 11 bases of the junction left unmatched. The length of the CDR3 is 17 residues. CDR3 nucleotide sequence: TGTGCCAGCAGCCCACCCCGGGGGACTAGCGGGAAGGAGACCCAGTACTTC. Translation gives CASSPPRGTSGKETQYF.

The J gene is TRBJ1-2, the V gene TRBV5-4; TRBD1 matches at 9 bases. Trimming took 5 bases from V and 6 from J; bases not matched to a gene: 11. Germline assignment: CDR1 SGHNT and CDR2 YYREEE (reference sequence). This CDR3 is built from 15 residues. CDR3 protein: CASSTTGQGKNGYTF. The CDR3 DNA is TGTGCCAGCAGTACAACGGGACAGGGAAAAAATGGCTACACCTTC.

V usage is TRBV2 and J usage is TRBJ1-4; 7 positions match TRBD1. Germline CDR1 reads SNHLY; CDR2 reads FYNNEI. The V gene end was trimmed by 6 bases and the J gene end by 0 bases; junction bases not matched to a gene: 7. The length of the CDR3 is 16 residues. CDR3 sequence: CASSEGASATNEKLFF. The CDR3 DNA is TGTGCCAGCAGCGAGGGGGCTTCTGCAACTAATGAAAAACTGTTTTTT.

The V gene is TRBV11-2, the J gene TRBJ1-2; 10 nucleotides align to TRBD1. V trimming: 7 bases; J trimming: 4 bases; junction bases outside the gene matches: 9. Per the germline V gene, CDR1 is SGHAT and CDR2 is FQNNGV. The CDR3 sequence is 15 residues long. The CDR3 DNA sequence: TGTGCCAGCAAGTCACCGGGACAGGGGACCTATGGCTACACCTTC. Its protein product is CASKSPGQGTYGYTF.

This chain joins TRBV12-5 and TRBJ1-5; unclear D gene. This CDR3 region has 16 residues. Trimming removed 0 bases at V and 0 bases at J, with 9 bases between. Germline V gives CDR1 LGHNT, CDR2 FRNRAP. CDR3: CASGLVSESSNQPQHF. Here the CDR3 DNA reads TGTGCTAGTGGTTTGGTGTCCGAGAGTAGCAATCAGCCCCAGCATTTT.

The rearrangement joins TRBV19 to TRBJ1-2, with TRBD1 as a possible D gene (6 bases). V lost 5 bases, J lost 0 bases, and 13 bases lay in between. Germline-derived CDR1 and CDR2 are LNHDA and SQIVND (reference sequence). The CDR3 is 15 amino acids. The CDR3 loop is CASSPTGKANYGYTF. CDR3 sequence (DNA): TGTGCCAGTAGTCCCACAGGGAAAGCTAACTATGGCTACACCTTC.

V is TRBV25-1 and J is TRBJ2-1; 11 bases map to TRBD2. This CDR3 region has 15 residues. V lost 2 bases, J lost 12 bases, and 9 bases stayed unmatched. Germline loops: CDR1 MGHDK, CDR2 SYGVNS. CDR3 in amino acids: CASSEGASGGYGQFF. The CDR3 DNA follows: TGTGCCAGCAGTGAAGGGGCTAGCGGGGGGTATGGGCAGTTCTTC.

This rearrangement joins TRBV19 to TRBJ2-2; a weak D match, TRBD1 (9 bases). Germline CDR1 and CDR2: LNHDA and SQIVND (reference sequence). CDR3 length equals 16 residues. V was clipped by 8 bases and J by 5 bases, with 21 bases between them. Written as DNA, the CDR3 is TGTGCCAGTCGGTTCGGGGGGGACAGGGAAACCGGGGAGCTGTTTTTT. This codes for CASRFGGDRETGELFF.

This clone was recorded only once. The rearrangement joins TRBV4-1 to TRBJ1-1; the D gene is possibly TRBD1 (6 bases). Germline values: CDR1 MGHRA, CDR2 YSYEKL. The CDR3 contains 14 residues. The germline V and J ends were trimmed by 5 bases and 4 bases, with 14 bases remaining between them. Written as DNA, the CDR3 is TGCGCCAGCAGCGGCGAAGCCAGGGGCACTGAAGCTTTCTTT. Encoded protein: CASSGEARGTEAFF.

The V call is TRBV7-8, the J call TRBJ1-2; TRBD1 agrees at 9 bases. V gave up 1 base and J gave up 8 bases; unmatched junction bases: 8. The CDR3 sequence is 15 residues long. CDR1 is SGHVS, CDR2 FQNEAQ, per germline. The CDR3 loop is CASSLGTGTGSGYTF. The CDR3 DNA follows: TGTGCCAGCAGCTTAGGTACCGGGACAGGGAGCGGCTACACCTTC.

V gene TRBV4-3 combines with J gene TRBJ1-2; 9 nucleotides line up with TRBD1. The germline V gene has CDR1 LGHNA and CDR2 YSLEER. The CDR3 contains 16 residues. V dropped 4 bases and J dropped 8; count of bases not matched to a gene: 14. The CDR3 nucleotides are TGCGCCAGCAGCCTTGGCGGGGACAGGGCAAAGGAAGGCTACACCTTC. Its protein product is CASSLGGDRAKEGYTF.

This chain joins TRBV5-4 and TRBJ1-2; D gene unclear. Trimming shortened V by 2 bases and J by 1 base, and 18 bases separated the two germline ends. The CDR3 totals 17 residues. Per the germline V gene, CDR1 is SGHNT and CDR2 is YYREEE (reference sequence). CDR3 loop: CASSLHPRPSVNYGYTF. The DNA for the CDR3 is TGTGCCAGCAGCTTACACCCCCGGCCCAGCGTTAACTATGGCTACACCTTC.

The CDR3 loop is CATSDRDRGNTEAFF. The DNA of the CDR3 is TGTGCCACCAGCGACCGGGACAGGGGAAACACTGAAGCTTTCTTT. This chain connects TRBV15 to TRBJ1-1; 10 bases match TRBD1. The CDR3 covers 15 residues. V lost 5 bases, J lost 2 bases, and 5 bases stayed unmatched. Germline-derived CDR1 and CDR2 are LNHNV and YYDKDF (reference sequence).

The chain links TRBV6-5 to TRBJ1-6, with TRBD1 matching over 9 bases. CDR3 length: 14 amino acids. Per the germline V gene, CDR1 is MNHEY and CDR2 is SVGAGI. V shed 8 bases and J 6 bases; nucleotides not matched to a gene: 5. The CDR3 loop reads CASARDRVNSPLHF. CDR3 nucleotides: TGTGCCAGCGCCCGGGACAGGGTTAATTCACCCCTCCACTTT.

The chain links TRBV5-4 to TRBJ2-5, with 8 bases aligning to TRBD2. Germline V gene lookup returns CDR1 SGHNT and CDR2 YYREEE (reference sequence). V gave up 1 base and J gave up 3 bases; unmatched junction bases: 5. The CDR3 consists of 15 residues. Written as DNA, the CDR3 is TGTGCCAGCAGCTTGACTAGCGGCTCCGAAGAGACCCAGTACTTC. It specifies CASSLTSGSEETQYF.

This chain links TRBV19 with TRBJ2-2; 8 bases map to TRBD2. CDR1 LNHDA and CDR2 SQIVND come from the germline V gene (reference sequence). The ends lost 5 bases at V and 0 bases at J; junction bases unmatched: 5. The length of the CDR3 is 16 residues. The CDR3 coding sequence is TGTGCCAGTAGTCCCCCGGGGGGGACGAACACCGGGGAGCTGTTTTTT. Translated: CASSPPGGTNTGELFF.

J is TRBJ1-1 and V is TRBV10-3; TRBD1 aligns across 8 bases. Unmatched junction bases numbered 20, after V lost 5 bases and J lost 6 bases. This CDR3 contains 18 residues. The germline V gene encodes CDR1 ENHRY and CDR2 SYGVKD. The CDR3 spells CAISMETGTGFRGAEAFF. The DNA for the CDR3 is TGTGCCATCAGTATGGAAACCGGGACAGGCTTTCGGGGGGCTGAAGCTTTCTTT.